This is a list of T cell receptor beta chains from one sample in a study of blood T cells in healthy people across ages. TCRdb ran MiXCR on the 5' RACE reads and lists one entry per CDR3 protein. This repertoire shows roughly 1,800,000 distinct CDR3 sequences, 40% to 55% found once; its top ten account for around 2.1%. The sample comprised blood. These TCRs come from a woman between 40 and 55 years old in good health. CDR3s include the opening cysteine and the closing phenylalanine or tryptophan.

CDR3aa: CSARTDRGRNQPQHF
j_gene: TRBJ1-5
v_gene: TRBV20-1

CDR3aa: CASSLSDRSVGGYTF
j_gene: TRBJ1-2
v_gene: TRBV27

CDR3aa: CATSRDGTANQPQHF
j_gene: TRBJ1-5
v_gene: TRBV15

CDR3aa: CASSSRRDSRTDTQYF
j_gene: TRBJ2-3
v_gene: TRBV7-2

CDR3aa: CATPGDSGTDTQYF
j_gene: TRBJ2-3
v_gene: TRBV6-2/TRBV6-3

CDR3aa: CASSSLGGVQADTQYF
j_gene: TRBJ2-3
v_gene: TRBV11-2

CDR3aa: CASSYFRTDSYEQYF
j_gene: TRBJ2-7
v_gene: TRBV7-2

CDR3aa: CASSADRVGYGYTF
j_gene: TRBJ1-2
v_gene: TRBV9

CDR3aa: CATSRGGGQGANYGYTF
j_gene: TRBJ1-2
v_gene: TRBV15

CDR3aa: CASSRAGQTQYF
j_gene: TRBJ2-5
v_gene: TRBV3-1

CDR3aa: CSARVIHEQFF
j_gene: TRBJ2-1
v_gene: TRBV20-1

CDR3aa: CASSPPRGLTGQPQHF
j_gene: TRBJ1-5
v_gene: TRBV28

CDR3aa: CSAWGRVNMNTEAFF
j_gene: TRBJ1-1
v_gene: TRBV20-1

CDR3aa: CASSRMGEQYF
j_gene: TRBJ2-7
v_gene: TRBV6-5

CDR3aa: CASSEGVAGGQETQYF
j_gene: TRBJ2-5
v_gene: TRBV25-1

CDR3aa: CSVPGTSTDTQYF
j_gene: TRBJ2-3
v_gene: TRBV29-1

CDR3aa: CASSGQGTSRYGYTF
j_gene: TRBJ1-2
v_gene: TRBV6-1

CDR3aa: CASSMYAQGRRNGYTF
j_gene: TRBJ1-2
v_gene: TRBV27

CDR3aa: CASSQAPDRSSYNEQFF
j_gene: TRBJ2-1
v_gene: TRBV4-1

CDR3aa: CASSLAARRDTSYGYTF
j_gene: TRBJ1-2
v_gene: TRBV6-1

CDR3aa: CASSLPWTPTVDEQFF
j_gene: TRBJ2-1
v_gene: TRBV11-2

CDR3aa: CASSLWTSFPRETQYF
j_gene: TRBJ2-5
v_gene: TRBV4-3

CDR3aa: CASSLAWGTSGGRETQYF
j_gene: TRBJ2-5
v_gene: TRBV7-2

CDR3aa: CASRRGAGDEQYF
j_gene: TRBJ2-7
v_gene: TRBV6-5

CDR3aa: CAISGDVVPQYNEQFF
j_gene: TRBJ2-1
v_gene: TRBV10-3

CDR3aa: CASGWVLNTEAFF
j_gene: TRBJ1-1
v_gene: TRBV10-2

CDR3aa: CASSFSMTQSSYEQYF
j_gene: TRBJ2-7
v_gene: TRBV12-3/TRBV12-4

CDR3aa: CASRWGAVQYF
j_gene: TRBJ2-3
v_gene: TRBV6-5

CDR3aa: CSARKTGTSGGWVSDTQYF
j_gene: TRBJ2-3
v_gene: TRBV20-1

CDR3aa: CAIRDLVGGYEQYF
j_gene: TRBJ2-7
v_gene: TRBV10-3

CDR3aa: CASSPDALGSYEQYF
j_gene: TRBJ2-7
v_gene: TRBV4-2

CDR3aa: CASSLDQGGGTTGAFF
j_gene: TRBJ1-1
v_gene: TRBV7-2

CDR3aa: CASSLDREYGYTF
j_gene: TRBJ1-2
v_gene: TRBV5-1

CDR3aa: CASSYPLGRGEGNIQYF
j_gene: .
v_gene: TRBV6-2/TRBV6-3

CDR3aa: CASRSEQETQYF
j_gene: TRBJ2-5
v_gene: TRBV5-1

CDR3aa: CASSRDRGTNYGYTF
j_gene: TRBJ1-2
v_gene: TRBV6-5

CDR3aa: CSARDTANYEQYF
j_gene: TRBJ2-7
v_gene: TRBV20-1

CDR3aa: CASSQGSHVQETQYF
j_gene: TRBJ2-5
v_gene: TRBV14

CDR3aa: CASRSIYGNQPQHF
j_gene: TRBJ1-5
v_gene: TRBV27

CDR3aa: CSASPGGGRYQPQHF
j_gene: TRBJ1-5
v_gene: TRBV20-1

CDR3aa: CSAREKNRGPSTDTQYF
j_gene: TRBJ2-3
v_gene: TRBV20-1

CDR3aa: CASSLVVPSAMLETQYF
j_gene: TRBJ2-5
v_gene: TRBV12-3/TRBV12-4

CDR3aa: CASSLGLEWAQETQYF
j_gene: TRBJ2-5
v_gene: TRBV7-2

CDR3aa: CASSFGVSSYYGYTF
j_gene: TRBJ1-2
v_gene: TRBV12-3/TRBV12-4

CDR3aa: CASSSRGLDEQYF
j_gene: TRBJ2-7
v_gene: TRBV28

CDR3aa: CASSVSDGGDTQYF
j_gene: TRBJ2-3
v_gene: TRBV11-2

CDR3aa: CASSSTKQGRETQYF
j_gene: .
v_gene: TRBV11-3

CDR3aa: CSAKEGPATTQETQYF
j_gene: TRBJ2-5
v_gene: TRBV20-1

CDR3aa: CSAVIAGVDTQYF
j_gene: TRBJ2-3
v_gene: TRBV20-1

CDR3aa: CASSLAGTGSQNIQYF
j_gene: TRBJ2-4
v_gene: TRBV7-2

CDR3aa: CASSSLQPQYF
j_gene: TRBJ2-5
v_gene: TRBV5-1

CDR3aa: CASTDRGPGANVLTF
j_gene: TRBJ2-6
v_gene: TRBV2

CDR3aa: CASRSSFYRTGEVSYNSPLHF
j_gene: TRBJ1-6
v_gene: TRBV28

CDR3aa: CASSKYGHEQYF
j_gene: .
v_gene: TRBV21-1

CDR3aa: CASSRGTSGVKYEQYF
j_gene: TRBJ2-7
v_gene: TRBV3-1